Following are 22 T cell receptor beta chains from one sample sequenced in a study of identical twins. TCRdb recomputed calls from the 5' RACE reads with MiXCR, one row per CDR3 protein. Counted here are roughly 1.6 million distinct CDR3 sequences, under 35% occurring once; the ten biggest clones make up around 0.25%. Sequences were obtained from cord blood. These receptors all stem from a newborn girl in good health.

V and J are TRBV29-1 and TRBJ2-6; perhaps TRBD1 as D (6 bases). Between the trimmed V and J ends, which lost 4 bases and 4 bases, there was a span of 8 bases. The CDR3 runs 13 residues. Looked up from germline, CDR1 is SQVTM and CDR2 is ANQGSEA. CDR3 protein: CSVAGAGANVLTF. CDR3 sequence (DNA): TGCAGCGTTGCAGGGGCCGGGGCCAACGTCCTGACTTTC.

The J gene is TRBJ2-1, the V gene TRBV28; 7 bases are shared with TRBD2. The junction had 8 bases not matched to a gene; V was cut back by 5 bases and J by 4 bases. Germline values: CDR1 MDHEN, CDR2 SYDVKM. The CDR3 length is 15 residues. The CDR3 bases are TGTGCCAGCAGTCCTCAGAGGGAGGGTTACAATGAGCAGTTCTTC. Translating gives CASSPQREGYNEQFF. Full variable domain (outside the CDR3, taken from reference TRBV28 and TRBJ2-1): DVKVTQSSRYLVKRTGEKVFLECVQDMDHENMFWYRQDPGLGLRLIYFSYDVKMKEKGDIPEGYSVSREKKERFSLILESASTNQTSMYLCASSPQREGYNEQFFGPGTRLTVL.

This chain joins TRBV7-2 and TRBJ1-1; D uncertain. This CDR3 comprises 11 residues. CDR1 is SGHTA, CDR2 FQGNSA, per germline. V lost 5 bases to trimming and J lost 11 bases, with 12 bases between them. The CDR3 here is CASSPLRDAFF. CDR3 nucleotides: TGTGCCAGCAGCCCCCTCCGCGACGCTTTCTTT.

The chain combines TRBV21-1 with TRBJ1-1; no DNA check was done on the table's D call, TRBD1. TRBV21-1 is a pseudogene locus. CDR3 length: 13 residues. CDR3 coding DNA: TGTGCCAGCAGTACAGACAGGGGAGGTAAAGCTTTCTTT. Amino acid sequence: CASSTDRGGKAFF.

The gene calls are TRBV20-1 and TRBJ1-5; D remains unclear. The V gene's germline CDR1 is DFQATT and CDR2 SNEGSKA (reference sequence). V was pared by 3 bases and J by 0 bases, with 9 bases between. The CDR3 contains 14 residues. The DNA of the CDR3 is TGCAGTGCTAGGATTAGGGATAGCAATCAGCCCCAGCATTTT. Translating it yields CSARIRDSNQPQHF.

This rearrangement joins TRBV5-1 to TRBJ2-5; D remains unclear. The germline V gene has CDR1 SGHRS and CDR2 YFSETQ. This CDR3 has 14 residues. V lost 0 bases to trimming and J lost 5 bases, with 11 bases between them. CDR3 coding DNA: TGCGCCAGCAGCTTGGTAGCCCGCTCCGAGACCCAGTACTTC. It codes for CASSLVARSETQYF.

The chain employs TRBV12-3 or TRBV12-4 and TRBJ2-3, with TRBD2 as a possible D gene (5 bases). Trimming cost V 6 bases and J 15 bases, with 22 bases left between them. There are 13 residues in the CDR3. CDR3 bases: TGTGCCAGCAGGCCAGTGGGAGCAGATACGGAATATTTT. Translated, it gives CASRPVGADTEYF.

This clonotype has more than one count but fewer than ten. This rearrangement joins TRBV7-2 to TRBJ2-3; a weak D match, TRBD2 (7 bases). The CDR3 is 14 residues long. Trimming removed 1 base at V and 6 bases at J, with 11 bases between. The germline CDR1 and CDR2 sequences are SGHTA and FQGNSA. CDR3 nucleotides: TGTGCCAGCAGCTTAGAGTGGGGGGGCGATACGCAGTATTTT. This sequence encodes CASSLEWGGDTQYF.

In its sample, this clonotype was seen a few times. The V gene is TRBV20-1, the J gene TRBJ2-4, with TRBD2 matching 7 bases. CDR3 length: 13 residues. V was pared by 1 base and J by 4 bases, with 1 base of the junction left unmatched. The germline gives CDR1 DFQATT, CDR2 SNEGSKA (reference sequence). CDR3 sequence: CSARGGGKNIQYF. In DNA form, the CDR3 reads TGCAGTGCTAGAGGGGGGGGTAAAAACATTCAGTACTTC.

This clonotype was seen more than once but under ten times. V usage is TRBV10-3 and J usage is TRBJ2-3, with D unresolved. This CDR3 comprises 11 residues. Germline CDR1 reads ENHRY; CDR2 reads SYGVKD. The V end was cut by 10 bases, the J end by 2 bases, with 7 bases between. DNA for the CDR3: TGTGCCACCCGTGTCACAGATACGCAGTATTTT. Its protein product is CATRVTDTQYF.

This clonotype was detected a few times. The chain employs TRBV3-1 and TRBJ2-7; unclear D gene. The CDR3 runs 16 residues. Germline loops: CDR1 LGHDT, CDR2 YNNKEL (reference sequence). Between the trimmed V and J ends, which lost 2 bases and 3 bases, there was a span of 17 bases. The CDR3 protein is CASSQMMDLSLYEQYF. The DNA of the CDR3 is TGTGCCAGCAGCCAAATGATGGACCTCTCTCTCTACGAGCAGTACTTC.

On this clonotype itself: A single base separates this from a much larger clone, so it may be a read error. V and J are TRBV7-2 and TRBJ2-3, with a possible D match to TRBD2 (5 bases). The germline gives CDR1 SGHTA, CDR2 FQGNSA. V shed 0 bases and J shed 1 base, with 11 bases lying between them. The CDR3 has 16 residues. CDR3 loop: CASSLALISGTDTQYF. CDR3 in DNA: TGTGCCAGCAGCTTAGCCTTGATTAGCGGCACAGATACGCAGTATTTT.

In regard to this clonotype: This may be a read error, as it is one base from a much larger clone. The CDR3 loop reads CASSQGSPGEQYF. CDR3 DNA sequence: TGTGCCAGCAGCCAAGGATCCCCGGGCGAGCAGTACTTC. This chain joins TRBV3-1 and TRBJ2-4, with no clear D. The J call may be faulty, since TRBJ2-7 better matches the DNA end. The CDR3 has 13 residues. CDR1 and CDR2 (germline): LGHDT, YNNKEL (reference sequence).

This CDR3 reads CASSPLDAPTQPQHF. CDR3 DNA: TGTGCCAGCAGCCCCCTCGACGCGCCAACTCAGCCCCAGCATTTT. This chain links TRBV2 with TRBJ1-5; D gene ambiguous. The germline gives CDR1 SNHLY, CDR2 FYNNEI. The V and J ends lost 6 bases and 6 bases respectively, with 18 bases between them. This CDR3 contains 15 residues.

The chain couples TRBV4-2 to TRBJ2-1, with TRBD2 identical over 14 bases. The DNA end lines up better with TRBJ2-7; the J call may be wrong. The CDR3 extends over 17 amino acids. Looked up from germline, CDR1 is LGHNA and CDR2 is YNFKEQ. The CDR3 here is CASSQKTSGGAYNEQYF. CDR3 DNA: TGTGCCAGCAGCCAAAAGACTAGCGGGGGGGCCTACAATGAGCAGTACTTC.

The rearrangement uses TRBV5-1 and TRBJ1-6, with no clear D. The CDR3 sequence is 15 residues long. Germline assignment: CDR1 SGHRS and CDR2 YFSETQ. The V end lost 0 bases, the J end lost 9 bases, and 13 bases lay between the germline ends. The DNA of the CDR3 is TGCGCCAGCAGCTTGGCCGGGCAGCGAAGTTCACCCCTCCACTTT. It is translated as CASSLAGQRSSPLHF.

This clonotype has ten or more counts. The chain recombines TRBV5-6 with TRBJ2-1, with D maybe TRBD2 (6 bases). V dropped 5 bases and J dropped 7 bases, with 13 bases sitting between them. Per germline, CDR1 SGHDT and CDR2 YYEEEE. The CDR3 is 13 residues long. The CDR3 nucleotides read TGTGCCAGCAGATTGCTGGGGGGAAATGAGCAGTTCTTC. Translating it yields CASRLLGGNEQFF.

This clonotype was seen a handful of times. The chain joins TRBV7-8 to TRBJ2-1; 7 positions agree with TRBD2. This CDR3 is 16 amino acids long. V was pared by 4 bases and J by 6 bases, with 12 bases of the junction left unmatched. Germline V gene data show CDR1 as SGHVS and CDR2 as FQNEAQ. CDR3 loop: CASSSLERDPPNEQFF. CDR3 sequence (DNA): TGTGCCAGCAGCTCTCTAGAGCGGGACCCTCCCAATGAGCAGTTCTTC.

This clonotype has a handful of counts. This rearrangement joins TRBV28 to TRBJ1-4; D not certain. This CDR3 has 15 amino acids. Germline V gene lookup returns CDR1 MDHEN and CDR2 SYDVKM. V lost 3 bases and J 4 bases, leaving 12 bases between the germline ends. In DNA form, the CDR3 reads TGTGCCAGCAGTTTGCGGACTTACCTTAATGAAAAACTGTTTTTT. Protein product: CASSLRTYLNEKLFF. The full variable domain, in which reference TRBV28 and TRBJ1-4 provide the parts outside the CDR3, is DVKVTQSSRYLVKRTGEKVFLECVQDMDHENMFWYRQDPGLGLRLIYFSYDVKMKEKGDIPEGYSVSREKKERFSLILESASTNQTSMYLCASSLRTYLNEKLFFGSGTQLSVL.

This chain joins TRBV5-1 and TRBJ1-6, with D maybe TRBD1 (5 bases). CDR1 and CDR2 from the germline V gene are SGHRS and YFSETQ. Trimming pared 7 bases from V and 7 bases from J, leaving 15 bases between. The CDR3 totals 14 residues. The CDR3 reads CASRTGPGNSPLHF. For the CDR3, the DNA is TGCGCCAGCCGAACAGGTCCTGGGAATTCACCCCTCCACTTT.

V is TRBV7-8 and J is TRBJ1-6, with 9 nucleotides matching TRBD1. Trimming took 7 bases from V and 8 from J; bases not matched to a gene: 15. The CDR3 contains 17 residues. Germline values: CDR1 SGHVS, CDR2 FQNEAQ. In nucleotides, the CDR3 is TGTGCCAGCACCTTTAAAGCGCTCGACAGGGGGTATTCACCCCTCCACTTT. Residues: CASTFKALDRGYSPLHF.

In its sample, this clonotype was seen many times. CDR3 amino acids: CASSFSAGVIDTQYF. Written as DNA, the CDR3 is TGTGCCAGCAGCTTTTCAGCGGGGGTAATAGATACGCAGTATTTT. This sequence joins TRBV7-2 and TRBJ2-3; TRBD2 matches at 8 bases. J gave up 5 bases and V 3 bases, and 7 bases lay outside the gene matches. The CDR3 extends over 15 amino acids. Germline loops: CDR1 SGHTA, CDR2 FQGNSA.